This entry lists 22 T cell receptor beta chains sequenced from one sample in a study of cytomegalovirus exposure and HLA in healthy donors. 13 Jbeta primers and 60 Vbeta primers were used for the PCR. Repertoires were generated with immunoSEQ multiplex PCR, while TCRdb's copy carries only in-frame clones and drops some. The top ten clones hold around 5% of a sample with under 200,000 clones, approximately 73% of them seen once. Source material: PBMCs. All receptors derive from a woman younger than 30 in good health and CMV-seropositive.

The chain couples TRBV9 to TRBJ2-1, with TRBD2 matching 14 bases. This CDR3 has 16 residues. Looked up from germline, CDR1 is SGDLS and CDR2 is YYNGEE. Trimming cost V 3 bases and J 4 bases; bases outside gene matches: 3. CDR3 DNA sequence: TGTGCCAGCAGCGAGGGGACTAGCGGGGGATACAATGAGCAGTTCTTC. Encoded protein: CASSEGTSGGYNEQFF.

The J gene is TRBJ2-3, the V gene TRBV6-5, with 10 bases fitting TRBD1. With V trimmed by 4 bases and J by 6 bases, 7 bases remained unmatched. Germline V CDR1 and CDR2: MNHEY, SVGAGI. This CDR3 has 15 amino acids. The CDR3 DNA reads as TGTGCCAGCAGTTCAGACAGGGGGCGCGCGGATACGCAGTATTTT. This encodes CASSSDRGRADTQYF.

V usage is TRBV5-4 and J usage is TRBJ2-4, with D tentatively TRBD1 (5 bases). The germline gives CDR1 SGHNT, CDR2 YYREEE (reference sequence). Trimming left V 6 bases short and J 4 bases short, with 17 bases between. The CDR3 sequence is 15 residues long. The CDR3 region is CASTYYGAPKNIQYF. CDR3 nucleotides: TGTGCCAGCACGTACTATGGGGCCCCTAAAAACATTCAGTACTTC. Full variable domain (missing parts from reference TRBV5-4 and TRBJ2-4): ETGVTQSPTHLIKTRGQQVTLRCSSQSGHNTVSWYQQALGQGPQFIFQYYREEENGRGNFPPRFSGLQFPNYSSELNVNALELDDSALYLCASTYYGAPKNIQYFGAGTRLSVL.

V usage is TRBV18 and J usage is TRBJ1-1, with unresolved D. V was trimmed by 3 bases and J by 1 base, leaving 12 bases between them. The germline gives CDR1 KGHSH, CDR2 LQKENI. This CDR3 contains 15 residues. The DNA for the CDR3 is TGTGCCAGCTCACCTTTCGAGGGCACGAACACTGAAGCTTTCTTT. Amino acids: CASSPFEGTNTEAFF.

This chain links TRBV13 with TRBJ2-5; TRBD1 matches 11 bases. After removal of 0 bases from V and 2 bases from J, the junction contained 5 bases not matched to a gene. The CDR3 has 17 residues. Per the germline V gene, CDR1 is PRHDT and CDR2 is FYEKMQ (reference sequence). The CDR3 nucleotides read TGTGCCAGCAGCTTAGGCCCGGGACAGGGGGAACAAGAGACCCAGTACTTC. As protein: CASSLGPGQGEQETQYF.

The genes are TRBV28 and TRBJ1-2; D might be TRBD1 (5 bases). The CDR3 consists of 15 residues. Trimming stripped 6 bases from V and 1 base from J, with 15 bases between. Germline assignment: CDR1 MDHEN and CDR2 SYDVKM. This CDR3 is CASSPPRGGNYGYTF. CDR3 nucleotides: TGTGCCAGCAGCCCCCCCCGGGGGGGTAACTATGGCTACACCTTC.

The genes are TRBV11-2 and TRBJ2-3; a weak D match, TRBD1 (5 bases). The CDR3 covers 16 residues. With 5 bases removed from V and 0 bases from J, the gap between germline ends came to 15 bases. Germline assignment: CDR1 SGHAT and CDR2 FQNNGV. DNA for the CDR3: TGTGCCAGCAGCCGTCGTTCAGGGAAAAGCACAGATACGCAGTATTTT. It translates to CASSRRSGKSTDTQYF.

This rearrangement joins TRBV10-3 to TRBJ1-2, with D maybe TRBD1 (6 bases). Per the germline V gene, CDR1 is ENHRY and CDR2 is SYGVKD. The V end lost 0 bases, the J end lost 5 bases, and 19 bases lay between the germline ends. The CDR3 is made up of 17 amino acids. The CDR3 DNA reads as TGTGCCATCAGTGAGTCGATGTCCCCAGGGGAAAGGTATGGCTACACCTTC. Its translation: CAISESMSPGERYGYTF.

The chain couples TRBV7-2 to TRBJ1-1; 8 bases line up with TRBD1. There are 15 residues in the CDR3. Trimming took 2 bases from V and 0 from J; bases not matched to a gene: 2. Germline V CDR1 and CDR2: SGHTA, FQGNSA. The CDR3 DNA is TGTGCCAGCAGCTTACAGGGGGCAATGAACACTGAAGCTTTCTTT. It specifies CASSLQGAMNTEAFF.

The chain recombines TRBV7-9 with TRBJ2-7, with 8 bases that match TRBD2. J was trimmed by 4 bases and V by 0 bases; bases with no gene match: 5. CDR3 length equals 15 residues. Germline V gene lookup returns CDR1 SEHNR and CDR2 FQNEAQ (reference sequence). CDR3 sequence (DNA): TGTGCCAGCAGCTTAGCTGGCGGGGGGCCGTACGAGCAGTACTTC. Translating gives CASSLAGGGPYEQYF.

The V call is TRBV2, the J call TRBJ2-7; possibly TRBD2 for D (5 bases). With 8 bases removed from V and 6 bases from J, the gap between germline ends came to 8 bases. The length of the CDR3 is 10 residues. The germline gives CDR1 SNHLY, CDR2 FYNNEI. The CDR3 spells CASLLAEQYF. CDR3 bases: TGTGCCAGCCTTCTAGCCGAGCAGTACTTC.

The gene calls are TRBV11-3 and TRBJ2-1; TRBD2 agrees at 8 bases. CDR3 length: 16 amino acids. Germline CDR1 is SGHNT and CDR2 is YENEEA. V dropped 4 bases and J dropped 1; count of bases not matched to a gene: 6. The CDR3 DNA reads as TGTGCCAGCAGCTCCCGCGGGGGGCCTTCCTACAATGAGCAGTTCTTC. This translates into CASSSRGGPSYNEQFF.

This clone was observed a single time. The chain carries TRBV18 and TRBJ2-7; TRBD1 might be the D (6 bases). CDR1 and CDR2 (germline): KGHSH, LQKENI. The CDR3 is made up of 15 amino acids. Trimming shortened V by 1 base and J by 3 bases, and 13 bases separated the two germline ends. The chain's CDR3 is CASSPQTGRGYEQYF. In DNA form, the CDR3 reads TGTGCCAGCTCACCACAAACGGGCAGGGGCTACGAGCAGTACTTC.

CDR3 amino acids: CASSLTSGGRISYEQYF. CDR3 DNA sequence: TGCGCCAGCAGCTTAACTAGCGGGGGCAGGATCTCCTACGAGCAGTACTTC. The V and J genes are TRBV5-1 and TRBJ2-7, with TRBD2 matching over 11 bases. Looked up from germline, CDR1 is SGHRS and CDR2 is YFSETQ. The length of the CDR3 is 17 residues. The V segment lost 2 bases and the J segment 0 bases; nucleotides outside the gene matches: 7.

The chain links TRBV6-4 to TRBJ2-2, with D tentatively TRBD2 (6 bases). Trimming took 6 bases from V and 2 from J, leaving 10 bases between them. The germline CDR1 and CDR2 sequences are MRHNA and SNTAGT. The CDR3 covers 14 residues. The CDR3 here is CASRELANTGELFF. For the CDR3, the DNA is TGTGCCAGCAGAGAACTAGCCAACACCGGGGAGCTGTTTTTT.

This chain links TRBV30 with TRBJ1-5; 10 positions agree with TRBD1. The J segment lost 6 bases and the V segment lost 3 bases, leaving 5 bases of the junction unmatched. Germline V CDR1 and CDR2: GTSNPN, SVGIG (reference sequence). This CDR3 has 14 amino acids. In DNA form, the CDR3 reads TGTGCCTGGAGGGGGACAGGGGTATCTCAGCCCCAGCATTTT. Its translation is CAWRGTGVSQPQHF.

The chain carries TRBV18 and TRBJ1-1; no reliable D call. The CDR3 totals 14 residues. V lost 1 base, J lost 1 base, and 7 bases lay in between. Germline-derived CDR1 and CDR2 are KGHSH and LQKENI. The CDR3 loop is CASSPRQSNTEAFF. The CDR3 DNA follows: TGTGCCAGCTCACCACGGCAGTCGAACACTGAAGCTTTCTTT.

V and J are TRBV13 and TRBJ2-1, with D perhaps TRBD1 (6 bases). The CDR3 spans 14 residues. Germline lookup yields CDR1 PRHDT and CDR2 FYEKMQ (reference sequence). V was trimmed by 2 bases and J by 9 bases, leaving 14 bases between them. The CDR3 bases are TGTGCCAGCAGCTTAACAGGGCCAGTTCGTGAGCAGTTCTTC. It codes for CASSLTGPVREQFF.

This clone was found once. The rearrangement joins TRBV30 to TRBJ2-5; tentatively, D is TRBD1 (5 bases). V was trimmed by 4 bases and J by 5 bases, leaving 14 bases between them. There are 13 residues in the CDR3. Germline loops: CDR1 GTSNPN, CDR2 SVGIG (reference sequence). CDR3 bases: TGTGCCTGGAAGGTCCAGGGTGGGGAGACCCAGTACTTC. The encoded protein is CAWKVQGGETQYF.

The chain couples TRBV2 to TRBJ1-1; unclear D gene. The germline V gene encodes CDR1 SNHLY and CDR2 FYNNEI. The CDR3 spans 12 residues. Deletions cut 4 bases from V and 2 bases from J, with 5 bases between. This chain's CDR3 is CASSAVNTEAFF. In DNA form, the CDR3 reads TGTGCCAGCAGTGCGGTAAACACTGAAGCTTTCTTT.

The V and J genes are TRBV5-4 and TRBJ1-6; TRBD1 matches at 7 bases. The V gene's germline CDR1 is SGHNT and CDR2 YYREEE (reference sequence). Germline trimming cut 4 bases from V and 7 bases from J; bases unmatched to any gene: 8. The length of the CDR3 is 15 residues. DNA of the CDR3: TGTGCCAGCAGCCGGGGACAGATACTGAATTCACCCCTCCACTTT. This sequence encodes CASSRGQILNSPLHF.

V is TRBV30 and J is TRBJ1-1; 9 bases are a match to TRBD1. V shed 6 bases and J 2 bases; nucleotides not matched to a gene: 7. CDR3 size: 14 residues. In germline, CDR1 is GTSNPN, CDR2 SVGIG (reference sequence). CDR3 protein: CACHEGQGNTEAFF. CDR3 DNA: TGTGCCTGCCACGAGGGACAGGGCAACACTGAAGCTTTCTTT.